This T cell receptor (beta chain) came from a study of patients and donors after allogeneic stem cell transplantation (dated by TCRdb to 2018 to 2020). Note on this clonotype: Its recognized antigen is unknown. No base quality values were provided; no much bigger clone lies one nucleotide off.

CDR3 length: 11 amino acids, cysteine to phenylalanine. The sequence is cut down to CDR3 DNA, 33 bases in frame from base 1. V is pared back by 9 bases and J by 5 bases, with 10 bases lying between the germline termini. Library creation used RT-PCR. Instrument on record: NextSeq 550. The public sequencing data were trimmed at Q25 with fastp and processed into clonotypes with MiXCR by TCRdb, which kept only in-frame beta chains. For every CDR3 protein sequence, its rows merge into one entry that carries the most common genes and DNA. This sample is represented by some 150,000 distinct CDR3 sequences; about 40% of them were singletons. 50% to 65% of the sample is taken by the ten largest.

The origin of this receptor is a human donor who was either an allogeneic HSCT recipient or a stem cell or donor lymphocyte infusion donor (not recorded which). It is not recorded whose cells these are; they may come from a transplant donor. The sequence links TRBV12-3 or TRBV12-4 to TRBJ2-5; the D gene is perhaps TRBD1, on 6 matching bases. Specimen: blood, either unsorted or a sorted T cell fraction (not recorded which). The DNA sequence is TGTGCCAGTGGTGGGGGCGAGACCCAGTACTTC. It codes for CASGGGETQYF.